The rows below give T cell receptor beta chains drawn from one sample of a study of T cell responses to AZD1222 COVID-19 vaccine. The method was immunoSEQ multiplex PCR; TCRdb's version includes in-frame clones alone and lacks a portion of them. The sample lists around 80,000 clones; 80% to 90% were seen once. The sample consisted of peripheral blood, taken 28 days after the second AZD1222 dose. These receptors came from an adult who received the AZD1222 COVID-19 vaccine. The CDR3 runs from the conserved cysteine through the conserved F or W. A D gene is named only where the DNA matches it firmly. Part of the rows lack a size; the others show once, few, many or a class for expanded clones.

>TRBV5-1|few|TRBD2|TRBJ2-5
CASSPGVLAGGSETQYF
TGCGCCAGCAGCCCAGGAGTACTAGCGGGGGGGTCAGAGACCCAGTACTTC
>TRBV18|.|TRBD2|TRBJ2-1
CASSPQSGGALWFF
TGTGCCAGCTCACCACAGAGCGGGGGGGCCCTTTGGTTCTTC
>TRBV28|many|.|TRBJ2-3
CASSFVAGTDTQYF
TGTGCCAGCAGTTTCGTCGCAGGAACAGATACGCAGTATTTT
>TRBV10-3|.|.|TRBJ1-3
CAISEAGSWLTAGNTIYF
TGTGCCATCAGTGAGGCGGGTTCTTGGCTTACGGCTGGAAACACCATATATTTT
>TRBV28|.|TRBD1|TRBJ2-3
CASGPWTGSTDTQYF
TGTGCCAGCGGCCCTTGGACAGGAAGCACAGATACGCAGTATTTT
>TRBV5-4|.|.|TRBJ1-2
CASSLAGGHGYTF
TGTGCCAGCAGCTTGGCCGGGGGCCATGGCTACACCTTC
>TRBV18|.|TRBD1|TRBJ2-7
CASSPTGTGLYEQYF
TGTGCCAGCTCACCGACCGGGACAGGGCTCTACGAGCAGTACTTC
>TRBV2|.|.|TRBJ2-3
CASRGAGSTDTQYF
TGTGCCTCCCGCGGGGCTGGGAGCACAGATACGCAGTATTTT
>TRBV2|.|TRBD2|TRBJ2-7
CASKELAGVYEQYF
TGTGCCAGCAAAGAGCTAGCGGGGGTCTACGAGCAGTACTTC
>TRBV12-3/TRBV12-4|.|.|TRBJ1-5
CASSFGTNQPQHF
TGTGCCAGCAGTTTTGGGACAAATCAGCCCCAGCATTTT
>TRBV9|.|TRBD2|TRBJ2-3
CASSPLERGAGTDTQYF
TGTGCCAGCAGCCCCCTGGAGCGGGGGGCCGGCACAGATACGCAGTATTTT
>TRBV6-5|.|TRBD1|TRBJ1-6
CASSPGTAFSPLHF
TGTGCCAGCAGTCCCGGGACAGCCTTTTCACCCCTCCACTTT
>TRBV6-5|.|.|TRBJ1-4
CASSYSQGNEKLFF
TGTGCCAGCAGTTACTCACAGGGAAATGAAAAACTGTTTTTT
>TRBV28|.|TRBD1|TRBJ1-5
CASSLTTGLGSFDQPQHF
TGTGCCAGCAGTCTCACGACAGGGCTCGGGTCTTTTGATCAGCCCCAGCATTTT
>TRBV7-9|.|.|TRBJ1-1
CASTTLKGYGNTEAFF
TGTGCCAGCACCACACTAAAGGGTTACGGGAACACTGAAGCTTTCTTT
>TRBV9|.|.|TRBJ2-1
CASSVGWGSYNEQFF
TGTGCCAGCAGCGTAGGGTGGGGGTCCTACAATGAGCAGTTCTTC
>TRBV6-4|.|TRBD2|TRBJ2-5
CASSDSAGGKETQYF
TGTGCCAGCAGTGACTCGGCGGGGGGGAAAGAGACCCAGTACTTC
>TRBV6-5|.|TRBD1|TRBJ1-1
CASSSLTGMGEAFF
TGTGCCAGCAGCTCCCTGACAGGGATGGGTGAAGCTTTCTTT
>TRBV28|.|TRBD2|TRBJ2-3
CASSLWTSGVKDTQYF
TGTGCCAGCAGTTTATGGACTAGCGGGGTAAAAGATACGCAGTATTTT
>TRBV10-1|.|.|TRBJ1-1
CASSGTQDGMNTEAFF
TGCGCCAGCAGTGGCACCCAGGACGGCATGAACACTGAAGCTTTCTTT
>TRBV24-1|.|TRBD2|TRBJ2-2
CATSDLETIAGATGELFF
TGTGCCACCAGTGATTTAGAAACTATAGCGGGGGCGACCGGGGAGCTGTTTTTT
>TRBV11-2|.|.|TRBJ1-2
CASSLGLGNYGYTF
TGTGCCAGCAGCTTAGGTCTAGGCAACTATGGCTACACCTTC
>TRBV27|.|.|TRBJ1-2
CASSPYGDYGYTF
TGTGCCAGCAGCCCATACGGGGACTATGGCTACACCTTC
>TRBV5-6|.|.|TRBJ1-5
CASSWGTGDNQPQHF
TGTGCCAGCAGCTGGGGCACGGGTGACAATCAGCCCCAGCATTTT
>TRBV28|.|.|TRBJ1-5
CASSFILQPQHF
TGTGCCAGCAGTTTCATCCTTCAGCCCCAGCATTTT
>TRBV19|once|TRBD1|TRBJ2-2
CASRPNRGLSGELFF
TGTGCCAGTAGGCCGAACAGGGGTTTATCCGGGGAGCTGTTTTTT
>TRBV7-9|.|.|TRBJ1-1
CASSPPWGTEAFF
TGTGCCAGCAGCCCCCCTTGGGGTACTGAAGCTTTCTTT
>TRBV10-1|.|.|TRBJ2-2
CASSGVTGELFF
TGCGCCAGCAGTGGGGTCACCGGGGAGCTGTTTTTT
>TRBV9|few|.|TRBJ1-5
CASSGGGQENQPQHF
TGTGCCAGCAGCGGAGGGGGACAAGAGAATCAGCCCCAGCATTTT
>TRBV9|few|TRBD2|TRBJ2-5
CASSVLASGQETQYF
TGTGCCAGCAGCGTCCTAGCTAGCGGACAAGAGACCCAGTACTTC
>TRBV18|.|TRBD1|TRBJ2-1
CASSLETGRYNEQFF
TGTGCCAGCTCCCTTGAGACAGGGCGATACAATGAGCAGTTCTTC
>TRBV28|few|.|TRBJ2-7
CASRPTGQPGYGYEQYF
TGTGCCAGCAGACCTACCGGACAGCCCGGGTACGGTTACGAGCAGTACTTC
>TRBV10-1|.|TRBD2|TRBJ2-1
CASSEFPSGGARDEQFF
TGCGCCAGCAGTGAGTTCCCTAGCGGGGGGGCCCGGGATGAGCAGTTCTTC
>TRBV11-2|.|.|TRBJ1-6
CASASGGISYNSPLHF
TGTGCCAGCGCGTCAGGAGGAATATCCTATAATTCACCCCTCCACTTT
>TRBV6-1|.|.|TRBJ2-1
CASSESQVPWNEQFF
TGTGCCAGCAGTGAAAGCCAAGTCCCCTGGAATGAGCAGTTCTTC
>TRBV2|.|.|TRBJ1-1
CASANRQEAFF
TGTGCCAGCGCTAACAGACAAGAAGCTTTCTTT
>TRBV28|.|TRBD1|TRBJ2-7
CASSFDRGRSYEQYF
TGTGCCAGCAGTTTCGACAGGGGGCGTTCCTACGAGCAGTACTTC
>TRBV11-1|few|.|TRBJ1-2
CASSLQGGHGYTF
TGTGCCAGCAGCTTACAGGGTGGGCATGGCTACACCTTC
>TRBV27|.|TRBD1|TRBJ2-1
CASSLGQGASNEQFF
TGTGCCAGCAGTTTGGGACAGGGGGCCTCCAATGAGCAGTTCTTC
>TRBV5-8|.|.|TRBJ1-1
CASSLADGGTIWNTEAFF
TGTGCCAGCAGCTTGGCCGACGGGGGGACGATATGGAACACTGAAGCTTTCTTT
>TRBV9|.|TRBD1|TRBJ1-2
CASSVAGGLNYGYTF
TGTGCCAGCAGCGTAGCAGGGGGGTTAAACTATGGCTACACCTTC
>TRBV3-1/TRBV3-2|.|.|TRBJ1-4
CASSPGRTLMKLFF
TGTGCCAGCAGCCCAGGACGGACGCTTATGAAACTGTTTTTT
>TRBV5-1|.|.|TRBJ2-5
CASSLQGSNQETQYF
TGCGCCAGCAGCTTGCAAGGCAGCAACCAAGAGACCCAGTACTTC
>TRBV11-2|.|TRBD1|TRBJ2-5
CASSLRTGEGVETQYF
TGTGCCAGCAGCTTAAGGACAGGGGAAGGGGTGGAGACCCAGTACTTC
>TRBV11-2|.|.|TRBJ2-7
CASSIRGHRYEQYF
TGTGCCAGCAGCATACGGGGACATCGCTACGAGCAGTACTTC
>TRBV4-1|.|.|TRBJ2-3
CASSQGPRTDTQYF
TGCGCCAGCAGCCAAGGACCCCGCACAGATACGCAGTATTTT
>TRBV15|.|.|TRBJ2-3
CATSRGAGPLLDTQYF
TGTGCCACCAGCAGAGGGGCGGGACCACTACTTGATACGCAGTATTTT
>TRBV7-3|.|TRBD2|TRBJ2-7
CASSSNGLAGEQYF
TGTGCCAGCAGTTCAAACGGACTAGCTGGCGAGCAGTACTTC
>TRBV2|.|.|TRBJ2-5
CASSQDLRETQYF
TGTGCCAGCAGCCAAGACCTGCGGGAGACCCAGTACTTC
>TRBV24-1|.|.|TRBJ2-1
CATSDQQTEVLNEQFF
TGTGCCACCAGTGACCAACAGACGGAGGTTTTAAATGAGCAGTTCTTC
>TRBV7-8|.|TRBD1|TRBJ1-5
CASSLDRGGQPQHF
TGTGCCAGCAGCTTAGACAGGGGTGGTCAGCCCCAGCATTTT
>TRBV19|.|TRBD1|TRBJ2-1
CASSTTGTGGNEQFF
TGTGCCAGTAGTACAACCGGGACAGGGGGCAATGAGCAGTTCTTC
>TRBV7-8|.|.|TRBJ2-1
CASSDGPQEQFF
TGTGCCAGCAGCGACGGCCCTCAGGAGCAGTTCTTC
>TRBV4-1|.|.|TRBJ2-7
CASSQDGDEQYF
TGCGCCAGCAGCCAAGATGGGGACGAGCAGTACTTC
>TRBV27|.|.|TRBJ1-2
CASSLQGGYGYTF
TGTGCCAGCAGTCTACAGGGAGGCTATGGCTACACCTTC